Listed here are 25 T cell receptor beta chains from one sample, sequenced in a study of T cells in Graves' hyperthyroidism and ophthalmopathy. TCR beta CDR3 regions were amplified from RNA transcripts. HTBI primers were used for first-round RT-PCR of the TCR CDR3. Each CDR3 protein gets one entry after TCRdb re-called the multiplex PCR reads with MiXCR. The sample includes around 400,000 distinct CDR3 sequences, 13% to 15% of them seen just once. The sequencing input was blood. These TCRs come from a woman aged 60-70 years with Graves' ophthalmopathy.

V and J are TRBV28 and TRBJ2-1; 7 nucleotides match TRBD2. This CDR3 has 16 residues. With V trimmed by 2 bases and J by 13 bases, 17 bases remained unmatched. The germline gives CDR1 MDHEN, CDR2 SYDVKM. In DNA form, the CDR3 reads TGTGCCAGCAGTTTAGTGGCGGCTAGCGGCGCCCGGGGCCAGTTCTTC. The encoded protein is CASSLVAASGARGQFF.

This clonotype occurred many times. This sequence joins TRBV28 and TRBJ1-1; no clear D. V was pared by 7 bases and J by 5 bases, with 17 bases between. Germline V lookup: CDR1 MDHEN, CDR2 SYDVKM. The CDR3 covers 14 residues. CDR3 DNA sequence: TGTGCCAGCAACCTGACTCCGCCGAAAACTGAAGCTTTCTTT. It encodes CASNLTPPKTEAFF.

This clonotype appeared many times. V usage is TRBV2 and J usage is TRBJ2-1; TRBD2 matches at 9 bases. CDR1 SNHLY and CDR2 FYNNEI come from the germline V gene. Unmatched junction bases numbered 7, after V lost 2 bases and J lost 8 bases. This CDR3 has 15 amino acids. CDR3: CASSELAGMVYEQFF. The CDR3, as DNA: TGTGCCAGCAGTGAACTAGCGGGAATGGTTTATGAGCAGTTCTTC.

The sample holds many counts of this clonotype. CDR3 region: CASSLIHEQFF. Here the CDR3 DNA reads TGTGCCAGCAGTTTAATCCATGAGCAGTTCTTC. The V gene is TRBV28, the J gene TRBJ2-1; D uncertain. Trimming stripped 2 bases from V and 8 bases from J, with 4 bases between. Germline loops: CDR1 MDHEN, CDR2 SYDVKM. The CDR3 has 11 amino acids.

The rearrangement links TRBV6-1 to TRBJ1-1; D ambiguous. There are 12 residues in the CDR3. The germline V and J ends were trimmed by 5 bases and 1 base, with 5 bases remaining between them. CDR1 and CDR2 from the germline V gene are MNHNS and SASEGT. This CDR3 reads CASSKGNTEAFF. In nucleotides, the CDR3 is TGTGCCAGCAGTAAGGGGAACACTGAAGCTTTCTTT.

This clonotype came up many times. V usage is TRBV20-1 and J usage is TRBJ2-1; 8 bases align to TRBD2. Germline V gene sequence: CDR1 DFQATT, CDR2 SNEGSKA (reference sequence). V was clipped by 6 bases and J by 9 bases; unmatched bases: 13. The CDR3 has 14 residues. The CDR3 loop reads CSAPVVAGGSEQFF. Here the CDR3 DNA reads TGCAGTGCCCCGGTCGTGGCGGGAGGAAGTGAGCAGTTCTTC.

Many counts were recorded for this clonotype. The V call is TRBV7-9, the J call TRBJ1-6, with a possible D match to TRBD1 (6 bases). The ends were cut back, 5 bases at V and 5 bases at J, with 16 bases in the middle. The CDR3 totals 16 residues. Germline lookup yields CDR1 SEHNR and CDR2 FQNEAQ (reference sequence). This CDR3 is CASSRQGGLHNSPLHF. The CDR3 DNA follows: TGTGCCAGCAGCCGTCAAGGGGGTCTTCATAATTCACCCCTCCACTTT.

V gene TRBV6-5 combines with J gene TRBJ1-5; D call uncertain. The germline gives CDR1 MNHEY, CDR2 SVGAGI. The CDR3 loop spans 14 amino acids. Deletions cut 2 bases from V and 0 bases from J, with 5 bases between. The CDR3 nucleotides are TGTGCCAGCAGTTACAGAGCTAGCAATCAGCCCCAGCATTTT. It codes for CASSYRASNQPQHF.

This chain's CDR3 is CASSPRGAPNSPLHF. CDR3 bases: TGTGCCAGCAGCCCCCGGGGGGCGCCCAATTCACCCCTCCACTTT. The chain employs TRBV2 and TRBJ1-6; D is possibly TRBD1 (6 bases). This CDR3 is built from 15 residues. Trimming removed 6 bases at V and 7 bases at J, with 16 bases between. Germline-derived CDR1 and CDR2 are SNHLY and FYNNEI.

This clonotype appeared many times. V is TRBV5-1 and J is TRBJ2-3, with D perhaps matching TRBD1 (6 bases). Germline V lookup: CDR1 SGHRS, CDR2 YFSETQ. The ends were cut back, 0 bases at V and 3 bases at J, with 11 bases in the middle. CDR3 length: 15 amino acids. The CDR3: CASSLAPGQTDTQYF. The CDR3 DNA sequence: TGCGCCAGCAGCTTGGCCCCGGGACAAACAGATACGCAGTATTTT.

The genes are TRBV27 and TRBJ2-7, with D tentatively TRBD1 (5 bases). CDR3 length: 20 amino acids. The germline CDR1 and CDR2 sequences are MNHEY and SMNVEV (reference sequence). V gave up 4 bases and J gave up 2 bases, with 30 bases separating them. The chain's CDR3 is CASSSPPPTGRGVVAYEQYF. CDR3 DNA: TGTGCCAGCAGTTCTCCCCCCCCTACAGGAAGGGGTGTAGTCGCCTACGAGCAGTACTTC.

This clonotype was counted ten times or more. The rearrangement uses TRBV9 and TRBJ1-4, with a possible D match to TRBD1 (6 bases). The germline gives CDR1 SGDLS, CDR2 YYNGEE. This CDR3 region has 17 residues. V dropped 4 bases and J dropped 0 bases, with 16 bases sitting between them. The CDR3 spells CASSWGPQGSTNEKLFF. DNA of the CDR3: TGTGCCAGCAGCTGGGGCCCACAGGGTTCAACTAATGAAAAACTGTTTTTT.

This clonotype was seen repeatedly, ten times or more. The chain joins TRBV7-9 to TRBJ2-7; 7 nucleotides line up with TRBD1. Germline V gene sequence: CDR1 SEHNR, CDR2 FQNEAQ (reference sequence). This CDR3 contains 13 residues. The ends lost 4 bases at V and 3 bases at J; junction bases unmatched: 3. CDR3 region: CASSSGQIYEQYF. As DNA, the CDR3 is TGTGCCAGCAGCTCGGGACAGATCTACGAGCAGTACTTC.

This clonotype was seen a handful of times. The rearrangement links TRBV5-1 to TRBJ2-7; 13 bases are a match to TRBD2. Germline loops: CDR1 SGHRS, CDR2 YFSETQ. The CDR3 covers 16 residues. The V and J ends lost 1 base and 5 bases, in that order; junction bases with no gene match: 6. The CDR3 DNA reads as TGCGCCAGCAGCTTGCGGGGGACTAGCGGGGTCCACGAGCAGTACTTC. Translation: CASSLRGTSGVHEQYF.

In this sample, this clonotype turned up a few times. The V gene is TRBV24-1, the J gene TRBJ1-6; TRBD1 might be the D (5 bases). This CDR3 has 14 residues. Trimming cost V 7 bases and J 4 bases, with 10 bases left between them. Germline lookup yields CDR1 KGHDR and CDR2 SFDVKD. The CDR3 nucleotides read TGTGCCACCAGCCAGGGAGGGTATAATTCACCCCTCCACTTT. The encoded protein is CATSQGGYNSPLHF.

This clonotype has more than one count but fewer than ten. The chain carries TRBV5-1 and TRBJ2-4; TRBD1 matches at 8 bases. The CDR3 consists of 15 residues. Germline values: CDR1 SGHRS, CDR2 YFSETQ. Trimming took 3 bases from V and 6 from J; bases not matched to a gene: 8. The CDR3 sequence: CASSSDREYGNIQYF. CDR3 nucleotides: TGCGCCAGCAGCTCGGACAGGGAATATGGAAACATTCAGTACTTC.

This clonotype turned up a few times. The J gene is TRBJ2-7, the V gene TRBV15; maybe TRBD1 (6 bases). V was clipped by 1 base and J by 3 bases, with 13 bases between them. CDR3 size: 15 residues. CDR1 and CDR2 (germline): LNHNV, YYDKDF (reference sequence). The CDR3 sequence: CATSRGGQGNYEQYF. The CDR3 DNA sequence: TGTGCCACCAGCAGAGGGGGGCAGGGAAACTACGAGCAGTACTTC.

This clonotype came up a few times. Possible read error: a much larger clone is one base away. V usage is TRBV2 and J usage is TRBJ2-7; the D call may be TRBD1 or TRBD2 (5 bases each). Trimming left V 10 bases short and J 7 bases short, with 26 bases between. The CDR3 has 15 residues. Germline V CDR1 and CDR2: SNHLY, FYNNEI. CDR3 sequence reads: CATGGTGARSWEQYF. In DNA form, the CDR3 reads TGTGCCACAGGTGGTACCGGGGCTAGGTCTTGGGAGCAGTACTTC.

This clonotype has just a few counts. The chain joins TRBV19 to TRBJ1-5; D is possibly TRBD1 (5 bases). From germline, CDR1 is LNHDA and CDR2 SQIVND (reference sequence). The CDR3 is 14 amino acids. Trimming took off 5 bases at V and 3 bases at J, with 11 bases between the two ends. Here the CDR3 reads CASSPLDTNQPQHF. The DNA for the CDR3 is TGTGCCAGTAGTCCCCTGGACACCAATCAGCCCCAGCATTTT.

This clonotype was observed at least ten times. The rearrangement joins TRBV3-1 to TRBJ1-1; D is perhaps TRBD1 (6 bases). The CDR3 length is 14 residues. V lost 3 bases, J lost 1 base, and 9 bases lay in between. CDR1 LGHDT and CDR2 YNNKEL come from the germline V gene (reference sequence). CDR3 in amino acids: CASSQRTENTEAFF. For the CDR3, the DNA is TGTGCCAGCAGCCAGAGGACAGAGAACACTGAAGCTTTCTTT.

As for this clonotype: A single base separates this from a much larger clone, so it may be a read error. The rearrangement joins TRBV2 to TRBJ1-1; 8 nucleotides line up with TRBD1. The V segment lost 8 bases and the J segment 4 bases; nucleotides outside the gene matches: 9. This CDR3 has 14 residues. The V gene's germline CDR1 is SNHLY and CDR2 FYNNEI. The CDR3 DNA follows: TGTGCCAGCCTGACAGGGGTTGGAATCACTGAAGCTTTCTTT. Amino acid sequence: CASLTGVGITEAFF.

This clonotype was counted ten times or more. The chain employs TRBV30 and TRBJ1-4, with 7 bases identical to TRBD1. CDR3 length: 14 amino acids. CDR1 is GTSNPN, CDR2 SVGIG, per germline (reference sequence). Trimming took 2 bases from V and 5 from J; bases not matched to a gene: 5. The CDR3 coding sequence is TGTGCCTGGAGTTCGGGACAGCTGAATGAAAAACTGTTTTTT. It encodes CAWSSGQLNEKLFF.

This clonotype was seen at least ten times. The V and J genes are TRBV2 and TRBJ2-7, with D maybe TRBD2 (5 bases). The CDR3 consists of 13 residues. Trimming removed 6 bases at V and 4 bases at J, with 13 bases between. In germline, CDR1 is SNHLY, CDR2 FYNNEI. CDR3 nucleotide sequence: TGTGCCAGCAGGGAGGTACTAGTGTACGAGCAGTACTTC. It codes for CASREVLVYEQYF.

This clonotype was counted between two and nine times. This sequence joins TRBV5-1 and TRBJ2-7, with unresolved D. Germline lookup yields CDR1 SGHRS and CDR2 YFSETQ. Trimming shortened V by 4 bases and J by 6 bases, and 14 bases separated the two germline ends. This CDR3 region has 13 residues. This CDR3 reads CASSMDPNPEQYF. CDR3 coding DNA: TGCGCCAGCAGCATGGACCCTAATCCCGAGCAGTACTTC.

At least ten counts were recorded for this clonotype. The genes are TRBV7-8 and TRBJ2-3; D is possibly TRBD2 (6 bases). This CDR3 has 13 residues. Germline CDR1 and CDR2: SGHVS and FQNEAQ. V lost 5 bases and J 5 bases, leaving 11 bases between the germline ends. CDR3 amino acids: CASSRLVLDTQYF. The CDR3 bases are TGTGCCAGCAGCAGACTAGTATTAGATACGCAGTATTTT.